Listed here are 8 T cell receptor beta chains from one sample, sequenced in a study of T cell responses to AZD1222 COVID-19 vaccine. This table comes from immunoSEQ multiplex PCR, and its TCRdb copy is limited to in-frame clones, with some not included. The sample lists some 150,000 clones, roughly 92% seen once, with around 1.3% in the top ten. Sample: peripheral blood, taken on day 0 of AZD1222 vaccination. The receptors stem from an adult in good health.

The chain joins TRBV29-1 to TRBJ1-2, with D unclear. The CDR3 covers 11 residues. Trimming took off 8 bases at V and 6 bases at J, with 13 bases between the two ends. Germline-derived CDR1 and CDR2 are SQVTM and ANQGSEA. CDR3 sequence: CSTPFKDGYTF. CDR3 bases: TGCAGCACCCCTTTCAAGGATGGCTACACCTTC.

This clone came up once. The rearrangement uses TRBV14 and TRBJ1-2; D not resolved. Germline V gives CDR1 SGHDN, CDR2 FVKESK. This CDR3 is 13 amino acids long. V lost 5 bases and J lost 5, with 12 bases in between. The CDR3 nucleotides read TGTGCCAGCAGCTTAAGGAGGTTTTATGGCTACACCTTC. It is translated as CASSLRRFYGYTF.

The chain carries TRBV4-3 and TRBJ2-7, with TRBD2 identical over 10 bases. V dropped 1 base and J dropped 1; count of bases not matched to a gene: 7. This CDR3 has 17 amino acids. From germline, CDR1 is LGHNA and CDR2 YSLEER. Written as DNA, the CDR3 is TGCGCCAGCAGCCAAGGAACCACTAGCGGGAAGTCCTACGAGCAGTACGTC. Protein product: CASSQGTTSGKSYEQYV.

CDR3 region: CASSPRGQAGEAFF. CDR3 coding DNA: TGTGCCAGCTCACCACGAGGACAGGCCGGTGAAGCTTTCTTT. This chain links TRBV18 with TRBJ1-1; 7 bases are shared with TRBD1. J gave up 7 bases and V 1 base, and 6 bases lay outside the gene matches. The germline V gene encodes CDR1 KGHSH and CDR2 LQKENI. The CDR3 totals 14 residues. Full variable domain (remainder filled in from reference TRBV18 and TRBJ1-1): NAGVMQNPRHLVRRRGQEARLRCSPMKGHSHVYWYRQLPEEGLKFMVYLQKENIIDESGMPKERFSAEFPKEGPSILRIQQVVRGDSAAYFCASSPRGQAGEAFFGQGTRLTVV.

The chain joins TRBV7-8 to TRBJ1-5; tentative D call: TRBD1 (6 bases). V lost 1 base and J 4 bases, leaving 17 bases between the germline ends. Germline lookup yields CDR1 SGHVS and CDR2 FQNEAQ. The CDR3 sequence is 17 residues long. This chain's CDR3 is CASSLGGVRGGNQPQHF. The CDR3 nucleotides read TGTGCCAGCAGCTTAGGTGGGGTCAGGGGAGGAAATCAGCCCCAGCATTTT.

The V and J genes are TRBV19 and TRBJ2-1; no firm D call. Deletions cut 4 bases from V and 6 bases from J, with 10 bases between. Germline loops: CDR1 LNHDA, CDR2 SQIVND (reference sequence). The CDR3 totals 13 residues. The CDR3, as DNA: TGTGCCAGTAGTACCTATACAGTCAATGAGCAGTTCTTC. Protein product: CASSTYTVNEQFF.

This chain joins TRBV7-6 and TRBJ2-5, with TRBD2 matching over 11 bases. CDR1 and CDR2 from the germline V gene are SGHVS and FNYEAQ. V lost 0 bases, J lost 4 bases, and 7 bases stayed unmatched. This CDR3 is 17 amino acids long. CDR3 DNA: TGTGCCAGCAGCTTAGCTGTAGCGGGAGGGCCGTTAGAGACCCAGTACTTC. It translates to CASSLAVAGGPLETQYF.

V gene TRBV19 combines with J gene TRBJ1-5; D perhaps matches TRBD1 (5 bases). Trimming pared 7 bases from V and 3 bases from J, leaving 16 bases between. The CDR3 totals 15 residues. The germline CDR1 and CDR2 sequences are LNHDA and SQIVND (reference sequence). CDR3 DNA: TGTGCCAGTACCTATGAGGGGTTGGTCAATCAGCCCCAGCATTTT. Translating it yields CASTYEGLVNQPQHF.